These 18 T cell receptor beta chains originate from one sample sequenced in a study of shared clonotypes between healthy human individuals. Sequencing was performed with immunoSEQ multiplex PCR; in TCRdb, only in-frame clones are kept and a portion is missing. The top ten hold under 30% of the sample, which has roughly 890,000 clones, about 92% seen once. In the naive CD8 group, cells lacked CD45RO and were positively selected for CCR7, so terminally differentiated effector memory CD45RA+ cells were left out. Source material: naive CD8+ T cells sorted from blood. These receptors were taken from a man aged 25-40 years in good health.

The CDR3 protein is CASSSRLAGDYEQYF. The CDR3, as DNA: TGTGCCAGCAGCTCCCGACTAGCGGGAGACTACGAGCAGTACTTC. The chain combines TRBV7-8 with TRBJ2-7; TRBD2 matches 12 bases. Germline lookup yields CDR1 SGHVS and CDR2 FQNEAQ. Trimming took 4 bases from V and 3 from J; bases not matched to a gene: 4. The CDR3 has 15 amino acids.

The V gene is TRBV5-1, the J gene TRBJ2-1; 16 nucleotides match TRBD2. This CDR3 region has 20 residues. The V gene end was trimmed by 4 bases and the J gene end by 3 bases; junction bases not matched to a gene: 13. In germline, CDR1 is SGHRS, CDR2 YFSETQ. DNA of the CDR3: TGCGCCAGCAGCCCGGGACTAGCGGGAGGGCCGGGGTGGCTCTACAATGAGCAGTTCTTC. Translating it yields CASSPGLAGGPGWLYNEQFF.

The chain couples TRBV19 to TRBJ2-7, with 7 bases identical to TRBD1. This CDR3 has 13 amino acids. CDR1 and CDR2 (germline): LNHDA, SQIVND (reference sequence). J lost 3 bases, V lost 4 bases, and 3 bases had no gene match. CDR3 amino acids: CASSRDRDYEQYF. The DNA of the CDR3 is TGTGCCAGTAGTAGGGACAGAGACTACGAGCAGTACTTC.

The genes are TRBV9 and TRBJ2-2; 8 bases align to TRBD1. Looked up from germline, CDR1 is SGDLS and CDR2 is YYNGEE. J was trimmed by 5 bases and V by 0 bases; bases with no gene match: 15. The CDR3 totals 19 residues. CDR3 nucleotides: TGTGCCAGCAGCGTAGATTTTGCCAGGGGGCCAGGGGGTACCGGGGAGCTGTTTTTT. This gives the protein CASSVDFARGPGGTGELFF.

The V and J genes are TRBV29-1 and TRBJ2-3; TRBD2 matches 14 bases. J was trimmed by 4 bases and V by 4 bases; bases with no gene match: 13. The CDR3 loop spans 18 amino acids. CDR1 and CDR2 (germline): SQVTM, ANQGSEA. CDR3 region: CSVAFGLAGGGLADTQYF. Here the CDR3 DNA reads TGCAGCGTTGCGTTCGGACTAGCGGGAGGAGGGTTGGCAGATACGCAGTATTTT.

The chain is built from TRBV21-1 and TRBJ2-7; TRBD2 is the table's D call, not checked against the DNA. TRBV21-1 is given as a pseudogene. The CDR3 has 22 residues. CDR3 sequence reads: CASSNLRIMRVPSGRAWREQYF. In nucleotides, the CDR3 is TGTGCCAGCAGCAATTTGCGTATAATGCGGGTTCCTAGCGGGAGGGCCTGGCGTGAGCAGTACTTC.

This chain uses TRBV4-1 with TRBJ2-1; 11 bases are shared with TRBD1. The CDR3 spans 19 residues. The V gene's germline CDR1 is MGHRA and CDR2 YSYEKL. The V and J ends lost 3 bases and 10 bases, in that order; junction bases with no gene match: 20. The DNA of the CDR3 is TGCGCCAGCAGCCAGTTTTATCCCTCGGGACAGGGGGGTCGGGAGGAGCAGTTCTTC. Translated: CASSQFYPSGQGGREEQFF.

This chain connects TRBV5-4 to TRBJ2-2; 10 nucleotides align to TRBD1. The V gene end was trimmed by 3 bases and the J gene end by 4 bases; junction bases not matched to a gene: 3. Germline CDR1 is SGHNT and CDR2 is YYREEE (reference sequence). The CDR3 contains 15 residues. The CDR3, as DNA: TGTGCCAGCAGCTCCGGGACAGGGGTCACCGGGGAGCTGTTTTTT. It is translated as CASSSGTGVTGELFF.

This chain uses TRBV7-9 with TRBJ2-7; D gene ambiguous. V gave up 5 bases and J gave up 3 bases, with 11 bases separating them. CDR1 SEHNR and CDR2 FQNEAQ come from the germline V gene (reference sequence). The CDR3 has 13 amino acids. CDR3 residues: CASSPAHDYEQYF. CDR3 bases: TGTGCCAGCAGCCCAGCACACGACTACGAGCAGTACTTC.

This rearrangement joins TRBV9 to TRBJ2-7, with 11 bases lining up with TRBD2. Trimming took 2 bases from V and 3 from J; bases not matched to a gene: 4. Germline CDR1 SGDLS, CDR2 YYNGEE. The CDR3 is 15 residues long. CDR3 in DNA: TGTGCCAGCAGCGTTACTAGCGGGGGTAACTACGAGCAGTACTTC. Translation: CASSVTSGGNYEQYF.

This clone was seen only a few times. The CDR3 nucleotides read TGTGCCAGCAGACTCGGAAGTGCGGACACCATATATTTT. This gives the protein CASRLGSADTIYF. The chain uses TRBV6-5 and TRBJ1-3; D not certain. CDR3 size: 13 residues. Germline V gene lookup returns CDR1 MNHEY and CDR2 SVGAGI. Trimming shortened V by 6 bases and J by 8 bases, and 14 bases separated the two germline ends.

J is TRBJ1-2 and V is TRBV5-8, with D hard to call. This CDR3 contains 14 residues. Germline V gives CDR1 SGHTS, CDR2 YDEGEE. V lost 3 bases, J lost 8 bases, and 17 bases lay in between. The CDR3 coding sequence is TGTGCCAGCAGCTCTGACCAGGAGATGCGGGGCTACACCTTC. Amino acids: CASSSDQEMRGYTF.

The chain carries TRBV4-3 and TRBJ2-5, with 10 bases matching TRBD1. Germline trimming cut 9 bases from V and 7 bases from J; bases unmatched to any gene: 8. The CDR3 has 13 amino acids. Germline CDR1 and CDR2: LGHNA and YSLEER. CDR3 region: CARPGQGWGTQYF. In nucleotides, the CDR3 is TGCGCCAGACCGGGACAGGGGTGGGGGACCCAGTACTTC.

A word on this clone: The same CDR3 arises from other DNA sequences in this sample as well. The chain joins TRBV28 to TRBJ1-4, with 7 nucleotides matching TRBD1. The CDR3 spans 16 residues. Germline V lookup: CDR1 MDHEN, CDR2 SYDVKM. With 1 base clipped from V and 4 bases from J, the junction kept 6 bases outside the gene matches. The CDR3 spells CASSLYTGQSNEKLFF. The CDR3 DNA reads as TGTGCCAGCAGTTTATACACGGGACAGAGTAATGAAAAACTGTTTTTT.

The rearrangement links TRBV6-1 to TRBJ1-2; D is perhaps TRBD1 (5 bases). The CDR3 extends over 16 amino acids. Trimming removed 1 base from V and 6 bases from J, with 18 bases in between. The V gene's germline CDR1 is MNHNS and CDR2 SASEGT. CDR3 protein: CASSEGPRVPADGYTF. The CDR3, as DNA: TGTGCCAGCAGTGAAGGCCCCAGGGTTCCTGCGGATGGCTACACCTTC.

The gene calls are TRBV7-8 and TRBJ2-1, with TRBD2 identical over 10 bases. CDR3 length: 15 residues. The germline V gene encodes CDR1 SGHVS and CDR2 FQNEAQ. V dropped 5 bases and J dropped 3; count of bases not matched to a gene: 4. CDR3 protein: CASSPLAGVYNEQFF. The DNA for the CDR3 is TGTGCCAGCAGCCCCCTAGCGGGAGTCTACAATGAGCAGTTCTTC.

The rearrangement uses TRBV2 and TRBJ2-3; D remains ambiguous. CDR1 and CDR2 (germline): SNHLY, FYNNEI. Between the trimmed V and J ends, which lost 6 bases and 3 bases, there was a span of 19 bases. This CDR3 has 16 residues. CDR3 sequence reads: CASSPPAAKITDTQYF. The CDR3, as DNA: TGTGCCAGCAGCCCCCCCGCAGCGAAAATAACAGATACGCAGTATTTT.

This CDR3 is CATGTRSPREGFREKLFF. CDR3 DNA: TGTGCCACGGGAACCAGGTCCCCCAGGGAGGGGTTCCGGGAAAAACTGTTTTTT. The chain recombines TRBV15 with TRBJ1-4; TRBD1 is a possible D gene (5 bases). The CDR3 sequence is 18 residues long. Trimming took 9 bases from V and 8 from J, leaving 31 bases between them. CDR1 LNHNV and CDR2 YYDKDF come from the germline V gene (reference sequence). The full variable domain, in which reference TRBV15 and TRBJ1-4 provide the parts outside the CDR3, is DAMVIQNPRYQVTQFGKPVTLSCSQTLNHNVMYWYQQKSSQAPKLLFHYYDKDFNNEADTPDNFQSRRPNTSFCFLDIRSPGLGDTAMYLCATGTRSPREGFREKLFFGSGTQLSVL.